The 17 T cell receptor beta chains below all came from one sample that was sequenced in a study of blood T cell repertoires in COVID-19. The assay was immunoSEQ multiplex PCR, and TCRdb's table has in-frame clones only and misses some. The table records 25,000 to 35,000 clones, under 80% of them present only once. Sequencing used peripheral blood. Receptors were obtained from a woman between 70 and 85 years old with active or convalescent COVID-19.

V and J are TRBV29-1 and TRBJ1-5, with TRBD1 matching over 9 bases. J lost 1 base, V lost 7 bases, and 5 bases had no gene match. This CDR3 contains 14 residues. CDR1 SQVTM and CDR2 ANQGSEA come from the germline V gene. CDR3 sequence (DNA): TGCAGCGCCGGAGACAGGGGGAGCAATCAGCCCCAGCATTTT. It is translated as CSAGDRGSNQPQHF. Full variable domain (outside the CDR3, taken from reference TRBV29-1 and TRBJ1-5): SAVISQKPSRDICQRGTSLTIQCQVDSQVTMMFWYRQQPGQSLTLIATANQGSEATYESGFVIDKFPISRPNLTFSTLTVSNMSPEDSSIYLCSAGDRGSNQPQHFGDGTRLSIL.

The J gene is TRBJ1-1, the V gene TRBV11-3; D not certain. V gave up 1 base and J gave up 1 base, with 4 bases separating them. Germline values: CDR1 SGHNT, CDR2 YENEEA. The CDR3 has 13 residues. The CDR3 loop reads CASSLGQNTEAFF. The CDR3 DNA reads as TGTGCCAGCAGCTTAGGACAGAACACTGAAGCTTTCTTT.

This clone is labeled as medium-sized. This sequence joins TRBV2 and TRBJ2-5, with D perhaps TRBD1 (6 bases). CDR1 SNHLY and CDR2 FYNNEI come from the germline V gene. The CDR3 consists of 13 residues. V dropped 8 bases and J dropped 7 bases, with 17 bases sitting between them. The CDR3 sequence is CASYRAARWTQYF. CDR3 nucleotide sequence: TGTGCCAGCTACAGGGCAGCCCGATGGACCCAGTACTTC.

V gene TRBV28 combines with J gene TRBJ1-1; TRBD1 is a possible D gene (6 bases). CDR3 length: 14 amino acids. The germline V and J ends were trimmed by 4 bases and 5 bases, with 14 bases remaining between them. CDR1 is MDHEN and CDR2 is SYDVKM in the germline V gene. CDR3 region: CASSSSGTFTEAFF. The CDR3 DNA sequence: TGTGCCAGCAGTTCATCCGGGACATTTACTGAAGCTTTCTTT.

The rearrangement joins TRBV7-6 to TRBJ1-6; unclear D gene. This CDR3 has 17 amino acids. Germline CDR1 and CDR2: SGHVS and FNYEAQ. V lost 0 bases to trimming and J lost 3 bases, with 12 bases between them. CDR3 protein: CASSLARAAHYNSPLHF. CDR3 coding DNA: TGTGCCAGCAGCTTAGCGCGGGCAGCGCACTATAATTCACCCCTCCACTTT.

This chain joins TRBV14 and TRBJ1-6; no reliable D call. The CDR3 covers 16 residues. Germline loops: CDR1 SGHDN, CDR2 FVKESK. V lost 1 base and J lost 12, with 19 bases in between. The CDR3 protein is CASSQGLFSTAEPLHF. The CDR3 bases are TGTGCCAGCAGCCAAGGGCTGTTTTCGACGGCGGAACCCCTCCACTTT.

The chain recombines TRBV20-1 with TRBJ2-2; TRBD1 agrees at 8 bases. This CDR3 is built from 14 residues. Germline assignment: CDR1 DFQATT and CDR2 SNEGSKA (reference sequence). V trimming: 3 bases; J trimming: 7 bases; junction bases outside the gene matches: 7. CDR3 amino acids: CSASETGVVGELFF. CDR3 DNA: TGCAGTGCTAGTGAGACAGGGGTTGTCGGGGAGCTGTTTTTT.

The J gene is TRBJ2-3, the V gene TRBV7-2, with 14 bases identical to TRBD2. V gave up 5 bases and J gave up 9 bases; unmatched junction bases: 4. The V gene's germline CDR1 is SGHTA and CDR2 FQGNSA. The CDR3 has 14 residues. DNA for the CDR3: TGTGCCAGCAGCCCCGGACTAGCGGGGGGAACGCAGTATTTT. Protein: CASSPGLAGGTQYF.

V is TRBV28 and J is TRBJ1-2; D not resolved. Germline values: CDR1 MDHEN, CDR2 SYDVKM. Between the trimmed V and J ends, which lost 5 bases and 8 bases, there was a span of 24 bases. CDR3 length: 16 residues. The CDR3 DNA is TGTGCCAGCAGTCCCCGCCGGGAAAGGACTACTTTGGGCTACACCTTC. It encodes CASSPRRERTTLGYTF.

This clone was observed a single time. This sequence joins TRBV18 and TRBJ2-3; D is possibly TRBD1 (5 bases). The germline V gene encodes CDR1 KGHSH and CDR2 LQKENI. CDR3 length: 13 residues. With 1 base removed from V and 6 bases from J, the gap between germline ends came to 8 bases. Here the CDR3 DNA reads TGTGCCAGCTCACCACGTAAGGGGGATACGCAGTATTTT. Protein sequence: CASSPRKGDTQYF.

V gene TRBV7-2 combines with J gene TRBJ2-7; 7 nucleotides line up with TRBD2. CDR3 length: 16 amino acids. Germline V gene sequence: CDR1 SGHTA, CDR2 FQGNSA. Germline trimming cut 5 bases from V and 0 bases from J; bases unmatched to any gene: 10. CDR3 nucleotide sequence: TGTGCCAGCAGCCCTCCGCGGGGGAGCAGCTCCTACGAGCAGTACTTC. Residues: CASSPPRGSSSYEQYF.

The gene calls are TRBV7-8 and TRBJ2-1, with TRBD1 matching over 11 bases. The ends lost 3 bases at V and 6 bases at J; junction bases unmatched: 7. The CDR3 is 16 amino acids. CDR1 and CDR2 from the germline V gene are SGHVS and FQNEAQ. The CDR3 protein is CASSFITGTGGNEQFF. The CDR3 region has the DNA TGTGCCAGCAGCTTCATTACCGGGACAGGGGGCAATGAGCAGTTCTTC. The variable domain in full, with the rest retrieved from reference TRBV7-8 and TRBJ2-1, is GAGVSQSPRYKVAKRGQDVALRCDPISGHVSLFWYQQALGQGPEFLTYFQNEAQLDKSGLPSDRFFAERPEGSVSTLKIQRTQQEDSAVYLCASSFITGTGGNEQFFGPGTRLTVL.

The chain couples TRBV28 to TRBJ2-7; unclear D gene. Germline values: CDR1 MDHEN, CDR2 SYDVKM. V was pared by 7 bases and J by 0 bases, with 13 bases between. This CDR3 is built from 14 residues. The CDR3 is CASNSWQASYEQYF. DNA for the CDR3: TGTGCCAGCAACTCCTGGCAGGCCTCCTACGAGCAGTACTTC.

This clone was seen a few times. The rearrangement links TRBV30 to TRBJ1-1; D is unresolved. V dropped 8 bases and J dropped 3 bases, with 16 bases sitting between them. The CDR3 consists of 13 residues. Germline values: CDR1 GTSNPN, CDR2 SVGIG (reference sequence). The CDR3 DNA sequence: TGTGCCGGCCGGACCGGGAGGGACACTGAAGCTTTCTTT. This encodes CAGRTGRDTEAFF. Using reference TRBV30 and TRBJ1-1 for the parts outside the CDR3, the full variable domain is SQTIHQWPATLVQPVGSPLSLECTVEGTSNPNLYWYRQAAGRGLQLLFYSVGIGQISSEVPQNLSASRPQDRQFILSSKKLLLSDSGFYLCAGRTGRDTEAFFGQGTRLTVV.

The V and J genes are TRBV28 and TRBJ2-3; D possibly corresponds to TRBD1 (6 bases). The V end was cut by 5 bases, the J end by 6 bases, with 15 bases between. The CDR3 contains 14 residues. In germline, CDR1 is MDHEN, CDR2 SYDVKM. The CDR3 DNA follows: TGTGCCAGCAGTGATGGGGGCATACGGGATACGCAGTATTTT. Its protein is CASSDGGIRDTQYF.

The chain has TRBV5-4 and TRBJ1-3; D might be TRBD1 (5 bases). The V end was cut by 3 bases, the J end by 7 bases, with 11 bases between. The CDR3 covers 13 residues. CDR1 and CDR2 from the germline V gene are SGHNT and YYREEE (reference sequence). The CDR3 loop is CASSSERGNTIYF. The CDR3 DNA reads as TGTGCCAGCAGCTCAGAAAGGGGTAACACCATATATTTT.

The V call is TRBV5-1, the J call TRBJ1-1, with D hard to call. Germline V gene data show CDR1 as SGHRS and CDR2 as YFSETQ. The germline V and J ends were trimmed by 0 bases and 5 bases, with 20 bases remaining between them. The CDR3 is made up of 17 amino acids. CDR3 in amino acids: CASSLGSGSVPSTEAFF. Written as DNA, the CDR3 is TGCGCCAGCAGCTTGGGGTCAGGCTCGGTCCCAAGTACTGAAGCTTTCTTT.